The following is a T cell receptor beta chain sequence with its context. The antigen is not known. The sample comes from a study of T cells in Graves' hyperthyroidism and ophthalmopathy. Broader study findings: Stable hyperthyroidism and ophthalmopathy were separated using 13 V-J signatures.

In the ophthalmopathy cohort, Clinical Activity Score was at least 3, NOSPECS grade at least 4, and duration under 3 months. Diagnostic assessment was based on clinical symptoms, serum thyroxine and TRAb, thyroid ultrasound and orbital computed tomography. Germline CDR1 reads SGHRS; CDR2 reads YFSETQ. The CDR3 is 18 residues long. The V gene end was trimmed by 3 bases and the J gene end by 2 bases; junction bases not matched to a gene: 10. There were TCR beta CDR3 regions amplified from RNA transcripts. The HTBI primer set was used in a first-round RT-PCR of the TCR CDR3. TCRdb reprocessed the multiplex PCR reads with MiXCR, giving one entry per CDR3 protein. The sample lists approximately 600,000 distinct CDR3 sequences, about 15% occurring once.

The specimen sequenced was blood. The source of this sequence is a middle-aged woman with Graves' ophthalmopathy. The V and J genes are TRBV5-1 and TRBJ2-7; 14 nucleotides agree with TRBD2. CDR3 nucleotide sequence: TGCGCCAGCAGCTGGAGTTGGGGGACTAGCGGGAGCCCCTACGAGCAGTACTTC. Its protein is CASSWSWGTSGSPYEQYF.